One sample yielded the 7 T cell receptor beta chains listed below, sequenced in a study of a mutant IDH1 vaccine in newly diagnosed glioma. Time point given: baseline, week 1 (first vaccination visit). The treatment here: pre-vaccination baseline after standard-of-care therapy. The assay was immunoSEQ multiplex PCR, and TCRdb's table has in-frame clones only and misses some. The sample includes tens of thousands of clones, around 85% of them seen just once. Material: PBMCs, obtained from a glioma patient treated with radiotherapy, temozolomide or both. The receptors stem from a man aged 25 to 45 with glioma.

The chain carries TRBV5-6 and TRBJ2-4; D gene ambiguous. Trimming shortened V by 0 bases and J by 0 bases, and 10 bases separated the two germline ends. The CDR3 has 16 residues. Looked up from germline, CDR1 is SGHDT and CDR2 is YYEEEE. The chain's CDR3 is CASSLVGSLAKNIQYF. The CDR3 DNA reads TGTGCCAGCAGCTTGGTAGGCTCCCTAGCCAAAAACATTCAGTACTTC.

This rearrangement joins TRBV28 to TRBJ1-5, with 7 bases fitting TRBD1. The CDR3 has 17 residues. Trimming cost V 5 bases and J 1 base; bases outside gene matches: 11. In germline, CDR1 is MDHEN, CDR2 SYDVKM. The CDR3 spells CASSPLTGAWSNQPQHF. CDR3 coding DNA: TGTGCCAGCAGTCCCCTAACAGGGGCCTGGAGCAATCAGCCCCAGCATTTT.

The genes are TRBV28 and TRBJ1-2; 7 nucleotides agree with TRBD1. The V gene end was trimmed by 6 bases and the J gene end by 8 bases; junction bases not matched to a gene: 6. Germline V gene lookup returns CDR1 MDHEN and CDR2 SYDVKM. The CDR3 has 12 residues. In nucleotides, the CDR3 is TGTGCCAGCAGAGAATACAGGGGAGGCTACACCTTC. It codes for CASREYRGGYTF.

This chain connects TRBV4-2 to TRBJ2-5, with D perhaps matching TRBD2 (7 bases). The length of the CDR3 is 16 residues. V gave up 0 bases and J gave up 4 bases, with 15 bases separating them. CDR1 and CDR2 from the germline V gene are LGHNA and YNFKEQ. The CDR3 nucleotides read TGTGCCAGCAGCCAAGATCCCTGGGGGGGCCGAGAGACCCAGTACTTC. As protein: CASSQDPWGGRETQYF.

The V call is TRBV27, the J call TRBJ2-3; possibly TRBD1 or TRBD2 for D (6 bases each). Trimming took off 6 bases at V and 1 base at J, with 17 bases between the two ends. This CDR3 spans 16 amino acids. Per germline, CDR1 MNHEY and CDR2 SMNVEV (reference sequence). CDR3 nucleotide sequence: TGTGCCAGCAGATCCAGACTCGGGGGCGGCACAGATACGCAGTATTTT. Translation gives CASRSRLGGGTDTQYF.

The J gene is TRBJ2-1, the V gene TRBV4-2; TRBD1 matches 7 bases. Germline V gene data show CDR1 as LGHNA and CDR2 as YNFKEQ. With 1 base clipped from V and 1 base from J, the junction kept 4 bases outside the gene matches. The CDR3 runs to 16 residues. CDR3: CASSQGPRGSYNEQFF. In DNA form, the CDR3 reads TGTGCCAGCAGCCAAGGTCCCAGGGGGTCCTACAATGAGCAGTTCTTC.

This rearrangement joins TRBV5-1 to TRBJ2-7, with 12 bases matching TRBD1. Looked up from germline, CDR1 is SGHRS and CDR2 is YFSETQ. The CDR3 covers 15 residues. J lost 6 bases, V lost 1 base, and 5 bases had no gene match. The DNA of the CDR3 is TGCGCCAGCAGCTTGAAGAGGGACAGGGGGCGCGAGCAGTACTTC. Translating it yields CASSLKRDRGREQYF.